These T cell receptor beta chains were read from a single sample in a study of PD-1 blockade in mismatch repair-deficient tumors. Produced via immunoSEQ multiplex PCR; TCRdb's table is partial and in-frame only. This repertoire shows under 50,000 clones, 77% found once; its top ten account for around 3.3%. The specimen comprised PBMCs, sampled before pembrolizumab treatment. These receptors were collected from an adult with mismatch repair-deficient cancer. Each CDR3 is given with its conserved first and last residue. The D gene is left open where the match is weak. The size of a clone is reported for some rows only, either as once, few or many, or as a class for expanded clones.

j_gene,v_gene,d_gene,abundance,len,CDR3aa,CDR3nt
TRBJ2-1,TRBV5-1,NA,NA,15,CASSLGLGQKGEQFF,TGCGCCAGCAGCTTGGGACTAGGCCAGAAGGGAGAGCAGTTCTTC
TRBJ1-5,TRBV30,TRBD1,NA,13,CAWAPRDSHPQHF,TGTGCCTGGGCACCCCGGGACAGCCATCCCCAGCATTTT
TRBJ2-1,TRBV19,NA,few,15,CASSIKRDTYNEQFF,TGTGCCAGTAGTATAAAGCGGGACACATACAATGAGCAGTTCTTC
TRBJ1-2,TRBV6-1,NA,few,14,CASSEVARTGGYTF,TGTGCCAGCAGTGAAGTGGCCCGCACGGGTGGCTACACCTTC
TRBJ2-1,TRBV2,TRBD2,NA,17,CASSASAGGPSYNEQFF,TGTGCCAGCAGTGCTTCGGCGGGAGGGCCGTCCTACAATGAGCAGTTCTTC
TRBJ2-5,TRBV2,TRBD2,once,14,CASRGLAGGSAQYF,TGTGCCAGCAGAGGGTTAGCGGGAGGGTCGGCCCAGTACTTC
TRBJ2-3,TRBV9,NA,NA,15,CASAPWGTSTDTQYF,TGTGCCAGCGCTCCTTGGGGGACGAGCACAGATACGCAGTATTTT
TRBJ2-7,TRBV30,TRBD2,NA,14,CAWTRTSGSYEQYF,TGTGCCTGGACCCGGACTAGCGGCTCCTACGAGCAGTACTTC
TRBJ2-5,TRBV14,TRBD1,NA,15,CASSPTGQGAKTQYF,TGTGCCAGCAGCCCGACGGGACAGGGGGCGAAGACCCAGTACTTC
TRBJ2-2,TRBV5-6,NA,NA,13,CASSLVGAGELFF,TGTGCCAGCAGCTTGGTAGGGGCCGGGGAGCTGTTTTTT
TRBJ2-7,TRBV15,TRBD2,NA,15,CATGRALAGSYEQYF,TGTGCCACCGGCAGAGCCCTAGCGGGGTCCTACGAGCAGTACTTC
TRBJ1-5,TRBV2,NA,few,14,CASSGGVSNQPQHF,TGTGCCAGCAGTGGAGGGGTTAGCAATCAGCCCCAGCATTTT
TRBJ2-7,TRBV2,TRBD1,NA,13,CASEQGYSYEQYF,TGTGCCAGCGAACAGGGGTACTCCTACGAGCAGTACTTC
TRBJ2-5,TRBV10-3,NA,NA,14,CAISAIDGWETQYF,TGTGCCATCAGTGCGATAGATGGTTGGGAGACCCAGTACTTC
TRBJ2-1,TRBV9,TRBD2,once,14,CASSVTSDVNEQFF,TGTGCCAGCAGCGTGACTAGCGACGTCAATGAGCAGTTCTTC
TRBJ1-1,TRBV6-6,TRBD1,NA,13,CASTDRVNTEAFF,TGTGCCAGCACCGACAGGGTAAACACTGAAGCTTTCTTT